Here is one TCR beta chain with its context. The data belong to a study of blood T cell repertoires in COVID-19. The assay was immunoSEQ multiplex PCR, and TCRdb's table has in-frame clones only and misses some. Of 400,000 to 550,000 clones detected, 80% to 90% appear once; the ten largest clones hold about 4.5%. The CDR3 extends over 15 amino acids. V lost 6 bases, J lost 5 bases, and 9 bases stayed unmatched. The V gene's germline CDR1 is LNHDA and CDR2 SQIVND (reference sequence). Material for sequencing was peripheral blood. The chain combines TRBV19 with TRBJ2-1, with 8 bases fitting TRBD1. This sequence was found in a woman in her 30s with acute or convalescent COVID-19. The chain's CDR3 is CASRPWTGSHNEQFF. The CDR3 region has the DNA TGTGCCAGTAGACCATGGACAGGGTCCCACAATGAGCAGTTCTTC.